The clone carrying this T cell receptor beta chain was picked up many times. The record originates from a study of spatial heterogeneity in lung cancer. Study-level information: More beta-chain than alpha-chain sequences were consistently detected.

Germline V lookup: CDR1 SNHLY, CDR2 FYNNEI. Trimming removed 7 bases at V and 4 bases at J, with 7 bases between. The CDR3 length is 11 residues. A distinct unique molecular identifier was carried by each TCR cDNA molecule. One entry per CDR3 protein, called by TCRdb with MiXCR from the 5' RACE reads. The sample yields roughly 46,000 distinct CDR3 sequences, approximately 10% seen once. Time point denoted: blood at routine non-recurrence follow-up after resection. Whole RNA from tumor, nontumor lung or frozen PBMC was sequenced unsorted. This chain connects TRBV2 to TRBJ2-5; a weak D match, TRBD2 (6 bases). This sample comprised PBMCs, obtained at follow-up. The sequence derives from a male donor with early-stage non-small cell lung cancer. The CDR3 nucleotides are TGTGCCAGCACCGGGGGAGAGACCCAGTACTTC. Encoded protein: CASTGGETQYF. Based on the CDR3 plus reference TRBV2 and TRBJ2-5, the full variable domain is EPEVTQTPSHQVTQMGQEVILRCVPISNHLYFYWYRQILGQKVEFLVSFYNNEISEKSEIFDDQFSVERPDGSNFTLKIRSTKLEDSAMYFCASTGGETQYFGPGTRLLVL.